This passage covers 31 T cell receptor beta chains from one sample sequenced in a study of blood T cells in healthy people across ages. The use of a sample-barcoded 5' primer and a J-beta primer mix characterized a second PCR of roughly 7 to 11 cycles. TCRdb reanalysed the 5' RACE reads using MiXCR and keeps one entry per CDR3 protein. The table has hundreds of thousands of distinct CDR3 sequences, over 45% seen once. What was sequenced was blood. All receptors derive from a man in his sixties in good health.

This clonotype occurred many times. The rearrangement links TRBV20-1 to TRBJ2-1; D possibly corresponds to TRBD1 (6 bases). Trimming took 0 bases from V and 8 from J, leaving 8 bases between them. The CDR3 extends over 12 amino acids. Germline loops: CDR1 DFQATT, CDR2 SNEGSKA (reference sequence). The CDR3 loop reads CSARDPGDEQFF. CDR3 nucleotides: TGCAGTGCTAGAGACCCAGGGGATGAGCAGTTCTTC.

In this sample, this clonotype turned up a few times. The genes are TRBV6-5 and TRBJ2-1; D possibly corresponds to TRBD2 (5 bases). V was pared by 5 bases and J by 7 bases, with 12 bases between. Per the germline V gene, CDR1 is MNHEY and CDR2 is SVGAGI. The CDR3 totals 13 residues. CDR3 region: CASSDEGGNEQFF. In DNA form, the CDR3 reads TGTGCCAGCAGTGACGAGGGTGGAAATGAGCAGTTCTTC.

As to this clonotype: Sequence at one end of the junction differs from germline and may be a read error. V and J are TRBV28 and TRBJ2-1; a possible D gene is TRBD2 (5 bases). The CDR3 runs 14 residues. The germline CDR1 and CDR2 sequences are MDHEN and SYDVKM. CDR3 sequence reads: CVSIEGGRPGEQFF. Written as DNA, the CDR3 is TGTGTCAGCATAGAAGGAGGTCGCCCGGGTGAGCAGTTCTTC.

This clonotype was recorded at least ten times. The chain carries TRBV7-2 and TRBJ1-2; D is uncertain. The CDR3 is 13 residues long. Trimming pared 1 base from V and 4 bases from J, leaving 7 bases between. Germline V gene data show CDR1 as SGHTA and CDR2 as FQGNSA. The CDR3 DNA reads as TGTGCCAGCAGCTTAGGAGATTTCTATGGCTACACCTTC. Protein product: CASSLGDFYGYTF.

This clonotype appeared a single time. The rearrangement uses TRBV2 and TRBJ1-1; D remains ambiguous. Per germline, CDR1 SNHLY and CDR2 FYNNEI. Trimming took 7 bases from V and 0 from J, leaving 15 bases between them. CDR3 size: 15 residues. The CDR3 here is CASTREGQMNTEAFF. The CDR3 region has the DNA TGTGCCAGCACTCGGGAAGGGCAGATGAACACTGAAGCTTTCTTT.

Only one count was recorded for this clonotype. This may come from a read error, since a much larger clone is one base off. This chain links TRBV12-3 or TRBV12-4 with TRBJ2-1; perhaps D is TRBD1 or TRBD2 (5 bases each). V was pared by 0 bases and J by 13 bases, with 13 bases between. This CDR3 comprises 13 residues. CDR3 in DNA: TGTGCCAGCAGTTTAGCGGGGGTGGAGACCCAGTTCTTC. Protein sequence: CASSLAGVETQFF.

Of note for this clonotype: The junction shows a germline mismatch at one end, possibly a read error. The gene calls are TRBV6-1 and TRBJ1-2; D gene ambiguous. Looked up from germline, CDR1 is MNHNS and CDR2 is SASEGT. CDR3 length: 15 amino acids. The CDR3 DNA follows: TGTGCCGGCAGTGAAGTTCGAAGCAGCTATCATGGCTACACCTTC. It encodes CAGSEVRSSYHGYTF.

J is TRBJ2-1 and V is TRBV7-9; D gene uncertain. CDR1 SEHNR and CDR2 FQNEAQ come from the germline V gene (reference sequence). V was clipped by 3 bases and J by 4 bases, with 7 bases between them. This CDR3 contains 13 residues. In DNA, the CDR3 is TGTGCCAGCAGCTTCGTGGGGTACAATGAGCAGTTCTTC. This encodes CASSFVGYNEQFF.

The chain recombines TRBV15 with TRBJ2-1; D gene unclear. This CDR3 is 14 amino acids long. The ends were cut back, 0 bases at V and 2 bases at J, with 5 bases in the middle. The germline V gene has CDR1 LNHNV and CDR2 YYDKDF (reference sequence). CDR3 in amino acids: CATSRDRTYNEQFF. The CDR3, as DNA: TGTGCCACCAGCAGAGATAGGACCTACAATGAGCAGTTCTTC.

This clonotype was seen only a few times. The chain combines TRBV10-1 with TRBJ2-7; D is ambiguous. The V end was cut by 2 bases, the J end by 9 bases, with 11 bases between. CDR1 is WNHNN, CDR2 SYGVQD, per germline (reference sequence). The CDR3 has 12 residues. CDR3 sequence reads: CASSEPNQRQYF. Here the CDR3 DNA reads TGCGCCAGCAGTGAGCCCAACCAGAGGCAGTACTTC.

The chain carries TRBV29-1 and TRBJ2-1; D uncertain. Trimming shortened V by 6 bases and J by 5 bases, and 17 bases separated the two germline ends. This CDR3 has 14 residues. Per the germline V gene, CDR1 is SQVTM and CDR2 is ANQGSEA. The CDR3 sequence is CSVKPGTYNNEQFF. In DNA, the CDR3 is TGCAGCGTGAAGCCGGGCACTTACAACAATGAGCAGTTCTTC.

Remarks on this clonotype: An end of the junction differs from the germline gene, which may be a read error. The rearrangement joins TRBV29-1 to TRBJ2-7, with unresolved D. This CDR3 spans 11 amino acids. Per germline, CDR1 SQVTM and CDR2 ANQGSEA. The CDR3 region has the DNA TGCAGCGTTCAAGAAGTGGCCGAGCAGTACTTC. Translating gives CSVQEVAEQYF.

The rearrangement uses TRBV20-1 and TRBJ2-4; 8 positions agree with TRBD1. CDR1 is DFQATT, CDR2 SNEGSKA, per germline (reference sequence). The CDR3 has 16 amino acids. J was trimmed by 4 bases and V by 0 bases; bases with no gene match: 8. Here the CDR3 DNA reads TGCAGTGCTAGAGATAGGGGGGACAGGCTAAAAAACATTCAGTACTTC. Its translation: CSARDRGDRLKNIQYF.

The V call is TRBV25-1, the J call TRBJ2-5; no clear D gene. V was pared by 2 bases and J by 11 bases, with 18 bases between. This CDR3 region has 14 residues. Germline V gives CDR1 MGHDK, CDR2 SYGVNS. CDR3 nucleotide sequence: TGTGCCAGCAGTGAAAGGTCTGGATACAATGAGCAGTACTTC. It codes for CASSERSGYNEQYF.

This chain connects TRBV7-3 to TRBJ2-1; perhaps TRBD2 as D (5 bases). There are 16 residues in the CDR3. From germline, CDR1 is SGHTA and CDR2 FQGTGA. V dropped 0 bases and J dropped 0 bases, with 9 bases sitting between them. CDR3 region: CASSLTPGSSYNEQFF. CDR3 nucleotide sequence: TGTGCCAGCAGCTTAACTCCTGGGAGCTCCTACAATGAGCAGTTCTTC. The variable domain in full, with the rest retrieved from reference TRBV7-3 and TRBJ2-1, is GAGVSQTPSNKVTEKGKYVELRCDPISGHTALYWYRQSLGQGPEFLIYFQGTGAADDSGLPNDRFFAVRPEGSVSTLKIQRTERGDSAVYLCASSLTPGSSYNEQFFGPGTRLTVL.

V gene TRBV29-1 combines with J gene TRBJ1-6; D is unresolved. Germline CDR1 is SQVTM and CDR2 is ANQGSEA. The CDR3 has 13 amino acids. Trimming removed 4 bases from V and 3 bases from J, with 7 bases in between. CDR3 protein: CSVAQDYNSPLHF. The DNA for the CDR3 is TGCAGCGTTGCCCAGGACTATAATTCACCCCTCCACTTT.

This clonotype was counted a few times. The J gene is TRBJ1-6, the V gene TRBV2, with D possibly matching TRBD1 (5 bases). This CDR3 spans 14 amino acids. V lost 3 bases, J lost 8 bases, and 11 bases lay in between. The V gene's germline CDR1 is SNHLY and CDR2 FYNNEI. CDR3 sequence reads: CASSEQGYDSPLHF. The CDR3 DNA reads TGTGCCAGCAGTGAGCAGGGATATGATTCACCCCTCCACTTT.

This clonotype was counted ten times or more. The rearrangement uses TRBV12-3 or TRBV12-4 and TRBJ2-4; a weak D match, TRBD2 (7 bases). The V end lost 4 bases, the J end lost 7 bases, and 11 bases lay between the germline ends. CDR3 length: 13 amino acids. CDR3 coding DNA: TGTGCCAGCAGTTGGAGGGGGGGGAACATTCAGTACTTC. Its translation: CASSWRGGNIQYF.

Comments on this clonotype: One end of the junction does not line up with germline, which may come from a read error. The chain carries TRBV6-1 and TRBJ2-3, with TRBD1 identical over 8 bases. CDR3 length: 15 amino acids. CDR1 is MNHNS, CDR2 SASEGT, per germline. The CDR3 reads CARSEDAGGADTQYF. The CDR3 nucleotides are TGTGCCAGAAGTGAAGATGCAGGGGGCGCAGATACGCAGTATTTT.

The rearrangement links TRBV20-1 to TRBJ2-7, with 7 bases that match TRBD2. The CDR3 extends over 14 amino acids. Germline values: CDR1 DFQATT, CDR2 SNEGSKA (reference sequence). J lost 2 bases, V lost 3 bases, and 7 bases had no gene match. The CDR3 nucleotides read TGCAGTGCTAGGTCCGGACTAGGCGCCTACGAGCAGTACTTC. Residues: CSARSGLGAYEQYF.

The chain uses TRBV3-1 and TRBJ2-1; 7 nucleotides line up with TRBD2. Germline lookup yields CDR1 LGHDT and CDR2 YNNKEL (reference sequence). The V and J ends lost 0 bases and 9 bases, in that order; junction bases with no gene match: 5. This CDR3 region has 14 residues. The CDR3, as DNA: TGTGCCAGCAGCCAAGAGGGGCGGGGGAGTGAGCAGTTCTTC. It specifies CASSQEGRGSEQFF.

With respect to this clonotype: A junction boundary mismatches the germline segment, possibly from a read error. The J gene is TRBJ2-3, the V gene TRBV9; tentatively, D is TRBD2 (5 bases). There are 16 residues in the CDR3. Germline V gene sequence: CDR1 SGDLS, CDR2 YYNGEE. This CDR3 reads CASSVGVAPSTDTQYF. CDR3 nucleotide sequence: TGTGCCAGCAGCGTAGGTGTAGCCCCTAGCACGGATACGCAGTATTTT.

The chain combines TRBV20-1 with TRBJ1-1; D is unclear. Trimming stripped 4 bases from V and 1 base from J, with 22 bases between. CDR1 and CDR2 from the germline V gene are DFQATT and SNEGSKA (reference sequence). This CDR3 contains 17 residues. CDR3 sequence: CSAKDRSYFRTNTEAFF. In DNA, the CDR3 is TGCAGTGCTAAAGATAGGAGTTATTTCAGGACGAACACTGAAGCTTTCTTT.

The gene calls are TRBV7-2 and TRBJ2-1; weak D call: TRBD2 (6 bases). This CDR3 comprises 14 residues. Germline V gene data show CDR1 as SGHTA and CDR2 as FQGNSA. Deletions cut 2 bases from V and 8 bases from J, with 13 bases between. CDR3 sequence (DNA): TGTGCCAGCAGCTTAATCACTAGCTCTGATGAGCAGTTCTTC. It codes for CASSLITSSDEQFF.

Ten or more counts support this clonotype. The chain is built from TRBV7-6 and TRBJ1-1, with D possibly TRBD1 on 5 matching bases. Germline CDR1 is SGHVS and CDR2 is FNYEAQ. V lost 3 bases, J lost 1 base, and 18 bases lay in between. The length of the CDR3 is 17 residues. CDR3 amino acids: CASSFRPAGGENTEAFF. The CDR3 bases are TGTGCCAGCAGCTTTCGACCCGCTGGGGGGGAGAACACTGAAGCTTTCTTT.

Only a few counts were recorded for this clonotype. V is TRBV28 and J is TRBJ2-4; D is ambiguous. Germline lookup yields CDR1 MDHEN and CDR2 SYDVKM. CDR3 length: 17 amino acids. V gave up 6 bases and J gave up 1 base, with 19 bases separating them. As DNA, the CDR3 is TGTGCCAGCAGCCCTCATTCGGTCACTATTGCCAAAAACATTCAGTACTTC. Its protein product is CASSPHSVTIAKNIQYF.

The rearrangement links TRBV30 to TRBJ2-7; 7 bases map to TRBD1. CDR1 is GTSNPN and CDR2 is SVGIG in the germline V gene (reference sequence). Trimming took 5 bases from V and 3 from J; bases not matched to a gene: 1. This CDR3 spans 11 amino acids. Here the CDR3 reads CAWDRDYEQYF. DNA of the CDR3: TGTGCCTGGGACAGGGACTACGAGCAGTACTTC.

This clonotype occurred a few times. The chain is built from TRBV20-1 and TRBJ2-5, with 13 bases fitting TRBD2. This CDR3 contains 13 residues. From germline, CDR1 is DFQATT and CDR2 SNEGSKA (reference sequence). The V segment lost 3 bases and the J segment 6 bases; nucleotides outside the gene matches: 1. The CDR3 reads CSARGLAGKTQYF. In nucleotides, the CDR3 is TGCAGTGCTAGGGGACTAGCGGGGAAGACCCAGTACTTC.

This clonotype was picked up a small number of times. The chain carries TRBV28 and TRBJ1-2, with D unresolved. The V end was cut by 3 bases, the J end by 6 bases, with 11 bases between. The CDR3 extends over 13 amino acids. CDR1 is MDHEN, CDR2 SYDVKM, per germline. The CDR3 DNA sequence: TGTGCCAGCAGTTTTGGTTGGCGGGATGGCTACACCTTC. Its translation is CASSFGWRDGYTF.

The chain carries TRBV20-1 and TRBJ2-7; 7 bases line up with TRBD1. Trimming cost V 4 bases and J 2 bases; bases outside gene matches: 5. Per germline, CDR1 DFQATT and CDR2 SNEGSKA (reference sequence). CDR3 size: 13 residues. The CDR3 is CSATDRQTYEQYF. CDR3 DNA sequence: TGCAGTGCTACGGACAGGCAGACCTACGAGCAGTACTTC.

This clonotype was found once. The chain employs TRBV28 and TRBJ2-5, with 11 bases that match TRBD2. This CDR3 region has 15 residues. CDR1 MDHEN and CDR2 SYDVKM come from the germline V gene. Trimming took 6 bases from V and 11 from J; bases not matched to a gene: 14. The CDR3 nucleotides are TGTGCCAGCAGCATGGGACTAGCGGTAGCCAATGAGCAGTACTTC. Translation: CASSMGLAVANEQYF.